The 12 T cell receptor beta chains reported below all come from one sample, sequenced in a study of naive and memory T cell subsets. Both TRBC1 and TRBC2 were covered by a beta constant-region primer of two equimolar oligonucleotides. Using its own MiXCR run on the UMI-ligation and nested PCR reads, TCRdb lists one record per CDR3 protein. The data show around 160,000 distinct CDR3 sequences, with over 15% seen just once and roughly 0.13% held by the top ten. The sample was naive CD4+ T cells from blood. These receptors were collected from a human donor in good health.

This clonotype was seen a few times. The chain couples TRBV18 to TRBJ2-3; 10 bases map to TRBD2. The junction had 21 bases not matched to a gene; V was cut back by 2 bases and J by 13 bases. The CDR3 extends over 18 amino acids. The germline V gene has CDR1 KGHSH and CDR2 LQKENI. The CDR3 sequence: CASSPLTVTAGGPMVEYF. The CDR3, as DNA: TGTGCCAGCTCACCATTGACCGTAACAGCGGGAGGGCCGATGGTGGAGTATTTT.

The chain employs TRBV7-2 and TRBJ2-1; either TRBD1 or TRBD2 may supply D (5 bases each). The CDR3 extends over 14 amino acids. Looked up from germline, CDR1 is SGHTA and CDR2 is FQGNSA. V lost 1 base and J lost 9, with 13 bases in between. In DNA form, the CDR3 reads TGTGCCAGCAGCTTAGGCCCGGGGACGCGTGAGCAGTTCTTC. Translation gives CASSLGPGTREQFF.

This clonotype came up a few times. V gene TRBV12-3 or TRBV12-4 combines with J gene TRBJ2-1; D may correspond to TRBD1 or TRBD2 (5 bases each). This CDR3 comprises 13 residues. V was pared by 6 bases and J by 4 bases, with 10 bases between. CDR3 coding DNA: TGTGCCAGCAGCAGGGACGGGTACAATGAGCAGTTCTTC. Translated: CASSRDGYNEQFF.

V usage is TRBV30 and J usage is TRBJ1-1; the D gene is possibly TRBD1 (5 bases). In germline, CDR1 is GTSNPN, CDR2 SVGIG (reference sequence). V was clipped by 4 bases and J by 7 bases, with 13 bases between them. This CDR3 has 12 residues. Here the CDR3 reads CAWTGGTGEAFF. DNA for the CDR3: TGTGCCTGGACGGGGGGTACTGGTGAAGCTTTCTTT.

This clonotype showed up just a few times. The J gene is TRBJ1-4, the V gene TRBV24-1; D unclear. The CDR3 runs to 12 residues. Germline CDR1 reads KGHDR; CDR2 reads SFDVKD. V dropped 3 bases and J dropped 8 bases, with 6 bases sitting between them. The CDR3 region is CATSDDGEKLFF. The DNA for the CDR3 is TGTGCCACCAGTGATGACGGGGAAAAACTGTTTTTT.

With regard to this clonotype: This could be a read error, since a much larger clone is one nucleotide away. The V call is TRBV12-3 or TRBV12-4, the J call TRBJ2-5; 7 bases fit TRBD1. The CDR3 extends over 15 amino acids. In DNA, the CDR3 is TGTGCCAGCAGGTTAGGGGACAGTGGACAAGAGACCCAGTACTTC. It encodes CASRLGDSGQETQYF.

V and J are TRBV10-3 and TRBJ2-2, with TRBD2 matching over 8 bases. The V gene's germline CDR1 is ENHRY and CDR2 SYGVKD. After removal of 3 bases from V and 10 bases from J, the junction contained 7 bases not matched to a gene. CDR3 length: 14 residues. In DNA form, the CDR3 reads TGTGCCATCAGTGACGGGACTAGAAAAAAGGAGCTGTTTTTT. Translating gives CAISDGTRKKELFF.

Of note for this clonotype: A much larger clone sits a single nucleotide away, making a read error possible. The chain carries TRBV20-1 and TRBJ2-3; D possibly corresponds to TRBD2 (5 bases). Trimming took off 1 base at V and 6 bases at J, with 5 bases between the two ends. The CDR3 is 11 amino acids. The germline CDR1 and CDR2 sequences are DFQATT and SNEGSKA (reference sequence). The CDR3 reads CSARGGDTQYF. CDR3 bases: TGCAGTGCTAGAGGAGGGGATACGCAGTATTTT.

This clonotype appeared a few times. The chain carries TRBV2 and TRBJ2-1; D is ambiguous. Per germline, CDR1 SNHLY and CDR2 FYNNEI. This CDR3 has 13 amino acids. V was pared by 4 bases and J by 15 bases, with 19 bases between. CDR3: CASSGLVKDSGFF. CDR3 nucleotide sequence: TGTGCCAGCAGTGGATTAGTCAAGGATTCGGGGTTCTTC.

The gene calls are TRBV29-1 and TRBJ2-1, with TRBD1 matching over 12 bases. This CDR3 region has 14 residues. Trimming at V came to 7 bases and at J to 6 bases, leaving 7 bases not matched to a gene. CDR1 SQVTM and CDR2 ANQGSEA come from the germline V gene. The CDR3 coding sequence is TGCAGCGGGAAATTGGGACAGGGGGCCAATGAGCAGTTCTTC. Amino acids: CSGKLGQGANEQFF.

The rearrangement joins TRBV18 to TRBJ1-2; D remains unclear. V was shortened by 2 bases and J by 11 bases, with 12 bases between the two germline ends. CDR1 KGHSH and CDR2 LQKENI come from the germline V gene. The CDR3 is made up of 12 amino acids. DNA for the CDR3: TGTGCCAGCTCACCATACACCGCCGGGTACACCTTC. It translates to CASSPYTAGYTF. The full variable domain, rest sourced from reference TRBV18 and TRBJ1-2, is NAGVMQNPRHLVRRRGQEARLRCSPMKGHSHVYWYRQLPEEGLKFMVYLQKENIIDESGMPKERFSAEFPKEGPSILRIQQVVRGDSAAYFCASSPYTAGYTFGSGTRLTVV.

This clonotype was picked up a small number of times. The V call is TRBV18, the J call TRBJ1-1; D is undetermined. V was trimmed by 4 bases and J by 1 base, leaving 7 bases between them. The length of the CDR3 is 13 residues. From germline, CDR1 is KGHSH and CDR2 LQKENI. The CDR3 DNA follows: TGTGCCAGCTCACGGTCCGAGAACACTGAAGCTTTCTTT. Its protein product is CASSRSENTEAFF.